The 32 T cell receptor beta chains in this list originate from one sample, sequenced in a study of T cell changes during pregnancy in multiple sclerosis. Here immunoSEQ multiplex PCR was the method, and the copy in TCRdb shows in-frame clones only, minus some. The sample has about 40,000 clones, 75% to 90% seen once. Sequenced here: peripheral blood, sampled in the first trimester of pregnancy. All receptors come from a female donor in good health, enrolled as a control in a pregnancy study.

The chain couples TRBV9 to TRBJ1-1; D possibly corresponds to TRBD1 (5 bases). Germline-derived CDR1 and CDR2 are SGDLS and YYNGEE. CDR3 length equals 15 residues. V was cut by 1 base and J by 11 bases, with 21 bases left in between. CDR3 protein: CASSVSADRTVGAFF. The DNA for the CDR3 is TGTGCCAGCAGCGTATCCGCAGACAGAACGGTAGGGGCTTTCTTT.

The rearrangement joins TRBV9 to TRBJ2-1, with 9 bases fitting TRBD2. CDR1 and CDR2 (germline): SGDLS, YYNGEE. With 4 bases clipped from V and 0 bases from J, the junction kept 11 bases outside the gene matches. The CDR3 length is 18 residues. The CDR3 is CASSSLVGGGVSYNEQFF. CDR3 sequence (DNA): TGTGCCAGCAGCAGTCTCGTCGGCGGGGGGGTCTCCTACAATGAGCAGTTCTTC.

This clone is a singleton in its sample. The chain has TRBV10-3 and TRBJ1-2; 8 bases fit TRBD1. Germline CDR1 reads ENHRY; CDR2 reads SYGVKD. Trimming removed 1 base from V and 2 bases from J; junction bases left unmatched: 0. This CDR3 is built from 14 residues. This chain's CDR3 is CAISEWTGNYGYTF. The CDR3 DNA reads TGTGCCATCAGTGAGTGGACAGGGAACTATGGCTACACCTTC.

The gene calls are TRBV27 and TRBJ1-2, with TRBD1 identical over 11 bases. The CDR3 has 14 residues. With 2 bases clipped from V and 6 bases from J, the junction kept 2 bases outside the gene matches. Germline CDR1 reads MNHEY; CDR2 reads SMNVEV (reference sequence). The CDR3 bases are TGTGCCAGCAGTTTAGGGGACAGGGGGGATGGCTACACCTTC. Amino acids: CASSLGDRGDGYTF.

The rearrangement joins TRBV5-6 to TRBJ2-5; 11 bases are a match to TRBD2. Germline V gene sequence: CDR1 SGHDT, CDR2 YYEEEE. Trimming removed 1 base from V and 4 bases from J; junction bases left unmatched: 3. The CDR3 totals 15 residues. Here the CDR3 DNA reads TGTGCCAGCAGCTTGTGGCTAGCGGGAGGAGAGACCCAGTACTTC. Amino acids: CASSLWLAGGETQYF.

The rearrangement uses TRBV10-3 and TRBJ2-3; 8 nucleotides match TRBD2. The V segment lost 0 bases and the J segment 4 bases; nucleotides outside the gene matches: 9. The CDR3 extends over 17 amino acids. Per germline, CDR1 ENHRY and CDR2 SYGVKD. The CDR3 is CAISESRGGTGADTQYF. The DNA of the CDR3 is TGTGCCATCAGTGAGTCCCGGGGGGGAACGGGGGCAGATACGCAGTATTTT.

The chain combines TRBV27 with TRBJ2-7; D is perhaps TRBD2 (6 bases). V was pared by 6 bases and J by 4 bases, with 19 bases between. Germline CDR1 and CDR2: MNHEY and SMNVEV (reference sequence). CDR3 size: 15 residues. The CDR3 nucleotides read TGTGCCAGCAGACCTGGGACTCTCCGTGCTTACGAGCAGTACTTC. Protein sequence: CASRPGTLRAYEQYF.

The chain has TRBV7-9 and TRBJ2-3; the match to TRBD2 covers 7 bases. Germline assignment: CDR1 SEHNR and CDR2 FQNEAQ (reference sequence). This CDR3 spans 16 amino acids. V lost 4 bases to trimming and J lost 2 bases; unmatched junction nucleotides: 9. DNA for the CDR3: TGTGCCAGCAGCTCCGTGACTAGCCCGTTCACAGATACGCAGTATTTT. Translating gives CASSSVTSPFTDTQYF.

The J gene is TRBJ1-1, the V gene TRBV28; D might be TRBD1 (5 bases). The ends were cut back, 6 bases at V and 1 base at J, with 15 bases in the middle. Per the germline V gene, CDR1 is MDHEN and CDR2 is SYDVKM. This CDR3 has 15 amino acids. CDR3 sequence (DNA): TGTGCCAGCAGCCCCCAGTGGGGGGAGAACACTGAAGCTTTCTTT. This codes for CASSPQWGENTEAFF.

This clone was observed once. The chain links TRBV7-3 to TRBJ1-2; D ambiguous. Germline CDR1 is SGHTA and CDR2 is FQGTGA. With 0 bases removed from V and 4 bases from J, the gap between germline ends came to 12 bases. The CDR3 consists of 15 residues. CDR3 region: CASSLTAGSLYGYTF. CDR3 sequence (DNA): TGTGCCAGCAGCTTAACCGCCGGGAGCCTCTATGGCTACACCTTC.

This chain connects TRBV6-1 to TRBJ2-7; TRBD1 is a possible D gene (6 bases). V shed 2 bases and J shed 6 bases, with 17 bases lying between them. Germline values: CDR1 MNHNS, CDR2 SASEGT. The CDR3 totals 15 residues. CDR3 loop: CASSESRARGPEQYF. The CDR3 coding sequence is TGTGCCAGCAGTGAATCCCGCGCCAGGGGTCCCGAGCAGTACTTC.

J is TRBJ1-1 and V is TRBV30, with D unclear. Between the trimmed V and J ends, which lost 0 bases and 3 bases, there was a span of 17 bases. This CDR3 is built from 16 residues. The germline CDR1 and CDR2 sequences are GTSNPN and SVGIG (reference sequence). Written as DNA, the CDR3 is TGTGCCTGGAGTGTGGGCCTTACCTCTCGGCACACTGAAGCTTTCTTT. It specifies CAWSVGLTSRHTEAFF.

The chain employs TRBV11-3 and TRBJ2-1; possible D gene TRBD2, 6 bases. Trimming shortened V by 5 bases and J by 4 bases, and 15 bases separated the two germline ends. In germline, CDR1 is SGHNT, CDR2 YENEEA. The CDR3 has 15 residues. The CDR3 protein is CASSTRAGLYNEQFF. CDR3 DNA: TGTGCCAGCAGCACTAGAGCGGGCCTTTACAATGAGCAGTTCTTC.

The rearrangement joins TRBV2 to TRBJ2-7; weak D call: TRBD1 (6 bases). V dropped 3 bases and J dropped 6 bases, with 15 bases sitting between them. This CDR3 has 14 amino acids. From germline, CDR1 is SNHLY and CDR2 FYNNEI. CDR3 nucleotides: TGTGCCAGCAGTGATGACAGGCAGAAACGCGAGCAGTACTTC. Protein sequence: CASSDDRQKREQYF.

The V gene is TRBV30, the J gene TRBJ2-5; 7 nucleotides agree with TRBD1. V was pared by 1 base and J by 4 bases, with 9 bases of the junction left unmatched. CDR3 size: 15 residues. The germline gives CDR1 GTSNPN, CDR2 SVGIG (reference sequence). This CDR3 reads CAWSGQGVMRETQYF. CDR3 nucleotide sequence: TGTGCCTGGAGTGGACAGGGAGTAATGAGAGAGACCCAGTACTTC.

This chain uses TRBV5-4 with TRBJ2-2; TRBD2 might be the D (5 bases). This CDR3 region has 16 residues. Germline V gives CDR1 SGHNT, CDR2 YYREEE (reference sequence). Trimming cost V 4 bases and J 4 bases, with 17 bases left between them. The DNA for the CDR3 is TGTGCCAGCAGCCCCAAGGCCACTCGGGGCACCGGGGAGCTGTTTTTT. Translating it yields CASSPKATRGTGELFF.

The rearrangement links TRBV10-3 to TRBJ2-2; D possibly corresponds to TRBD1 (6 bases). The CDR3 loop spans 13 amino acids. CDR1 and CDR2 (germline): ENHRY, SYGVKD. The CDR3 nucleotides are TGTGCTGTGCAGGGGAGTATCACCGGGGAGCTGTTTTTT. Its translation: CAVQGSITGELFF.

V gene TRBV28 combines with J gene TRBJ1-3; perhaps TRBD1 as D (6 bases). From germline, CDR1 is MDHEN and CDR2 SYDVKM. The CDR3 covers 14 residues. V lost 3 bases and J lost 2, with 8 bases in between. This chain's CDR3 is CASSFGGTGNTIYF. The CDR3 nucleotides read TGTGCCAGCAGTTTTGGGGGCACTGGAAACACCATATATTTT.

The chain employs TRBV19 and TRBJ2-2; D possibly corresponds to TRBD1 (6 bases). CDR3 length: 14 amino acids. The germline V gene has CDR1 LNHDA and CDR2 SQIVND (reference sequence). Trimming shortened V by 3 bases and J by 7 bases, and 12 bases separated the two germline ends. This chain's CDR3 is CASSIRLGGGELFF. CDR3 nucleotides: TGTGCCAGTAGTATCCGGCTAGGGGGCGGGGAGCTGTTTTTT.

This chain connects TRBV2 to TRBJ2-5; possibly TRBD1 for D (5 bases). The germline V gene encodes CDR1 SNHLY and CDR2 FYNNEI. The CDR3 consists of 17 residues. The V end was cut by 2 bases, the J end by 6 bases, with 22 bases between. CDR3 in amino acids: CASSERGGMVVGKTQYF. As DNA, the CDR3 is TGTGCCAGCAGTGAAAGGGGCGGAATGGTCGTGGGGAAGACCCAGTACTTC. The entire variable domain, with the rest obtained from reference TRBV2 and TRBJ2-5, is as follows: EPEVTQTPSHQVTQMGQEVILRCVPISNHLYFYWYRQILGQKVEFLVSFYNNEISEKSEIFDDQFSVERPDGSNFTLKIRSTKLEDSAMYFCASSERGGMVVGKTQYFGPGTRLLVL.

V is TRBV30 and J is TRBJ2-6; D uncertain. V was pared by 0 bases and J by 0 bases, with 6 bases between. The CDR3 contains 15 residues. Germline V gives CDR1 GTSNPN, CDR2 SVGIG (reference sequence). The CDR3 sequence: CAWSVEPSGANVLTF. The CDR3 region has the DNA TGTGCCTGGAGTGTAGAGCCCTCTGGGGCCAACGTCCTGACTTTC. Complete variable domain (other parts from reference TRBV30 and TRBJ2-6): SQTIHQWPATLVQPVGSPLSLECTVEGTSNPNLYWYRQAAGRGLQLLFYSVGIGQISSEVPQNLSASRPQDRQFILSSKKLLLSDSGFYLCAWSVEPSGANVLTFGAGSRLTVL.

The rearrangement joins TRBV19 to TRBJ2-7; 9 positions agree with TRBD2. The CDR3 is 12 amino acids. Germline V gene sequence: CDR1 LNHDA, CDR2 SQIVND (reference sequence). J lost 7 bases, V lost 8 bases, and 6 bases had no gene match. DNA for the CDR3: TGTGCCAGTGGACCAACTAGCGGGGAGCAGTACTTC. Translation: CASGPTSGEQYF.

CDR3 region: CASSPPGGVETQYF. CDR3 coding DNA: TGTGCCAGTAGTCCACCAGGGGGTGTAGAGACCCAGTACTTC. The rearrangement joins TRBV19 to TRBJ2-5; 7 bases match TRBD1. This CDR3 spans 14 amino acids. Germline trimming cut 5 bases from V and 4 bases from J; bases unmatched to any gene: 7. The germline CDR1 and CDR2 sequences are LNHDA and SQIVND (reference sequence).

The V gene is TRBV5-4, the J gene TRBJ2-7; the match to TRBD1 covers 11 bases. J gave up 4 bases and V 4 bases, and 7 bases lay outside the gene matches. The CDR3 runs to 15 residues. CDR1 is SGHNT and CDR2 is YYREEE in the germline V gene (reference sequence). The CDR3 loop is CASSRGQGAVYEQYF. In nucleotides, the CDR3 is TGTGCCAGCAGCCGCGGACAGGGGGCTGTATACGAGCAGTACTTC.

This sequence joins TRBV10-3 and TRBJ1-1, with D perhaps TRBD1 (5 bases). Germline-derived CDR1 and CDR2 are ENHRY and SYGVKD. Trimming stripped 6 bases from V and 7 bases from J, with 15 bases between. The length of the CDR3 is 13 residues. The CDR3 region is CAIRSGPGFEAFF. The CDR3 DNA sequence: TGTGCCATCAGGTCAGGGCCCGGTTTTGAAGCTTTCTTT.

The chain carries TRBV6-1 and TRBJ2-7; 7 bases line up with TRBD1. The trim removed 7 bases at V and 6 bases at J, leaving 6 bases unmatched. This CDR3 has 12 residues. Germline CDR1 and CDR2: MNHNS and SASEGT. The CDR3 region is CASTRTGVEQYF. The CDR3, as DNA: TGTGCCAGCACCCGAACAGGGGTCGAGCAGTACTTC.

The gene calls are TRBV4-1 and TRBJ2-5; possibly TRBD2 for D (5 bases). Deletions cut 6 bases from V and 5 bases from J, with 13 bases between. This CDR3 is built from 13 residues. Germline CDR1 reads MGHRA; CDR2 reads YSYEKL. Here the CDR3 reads CASRSTWRETQYF. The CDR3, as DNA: TGCGCCAGCAGGTCTACCTGGAGGGAGACCCAGTACTTC.

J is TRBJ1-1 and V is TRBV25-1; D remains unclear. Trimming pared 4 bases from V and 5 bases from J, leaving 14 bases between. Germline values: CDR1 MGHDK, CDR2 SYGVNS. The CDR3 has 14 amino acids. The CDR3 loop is CASSAPGRWTEAFF. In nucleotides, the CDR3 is TGTGCCAGCAGTGCGCCGGGAAGGTGGACTGAAGCTTTCTTT.

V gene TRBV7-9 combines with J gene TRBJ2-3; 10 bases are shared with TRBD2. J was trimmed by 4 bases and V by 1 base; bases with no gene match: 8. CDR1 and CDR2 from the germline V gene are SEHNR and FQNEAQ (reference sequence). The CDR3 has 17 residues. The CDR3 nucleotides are TGTGCCAGCAGCTTAGTGACGAGCGGGGGGGAGGCAGATACGCAGTATTTT. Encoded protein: CASSLVTSGGEADTQYF.

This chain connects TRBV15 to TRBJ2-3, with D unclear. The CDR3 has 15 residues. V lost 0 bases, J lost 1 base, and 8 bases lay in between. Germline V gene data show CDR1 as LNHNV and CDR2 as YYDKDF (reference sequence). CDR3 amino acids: CATSREVGGTDTQYF. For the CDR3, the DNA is TGTGCCACCAGCAGAGAAGTAGGAGGCACAGATACGCAGTATTTT.

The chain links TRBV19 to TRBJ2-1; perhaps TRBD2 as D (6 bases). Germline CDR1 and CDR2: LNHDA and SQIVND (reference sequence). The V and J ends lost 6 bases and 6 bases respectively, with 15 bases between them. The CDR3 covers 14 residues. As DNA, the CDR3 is TGTGCCAGTAGCCCCGGGGGAGCGGGCAATGAGCAGTTCTTC. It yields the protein CASSPGGAGNEQFF. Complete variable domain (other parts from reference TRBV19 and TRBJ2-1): DGGITQSPKYLFRKEGQNVTLSCEQNLNHDAMYWYRQDPGQGLRLIYYSQIVNDFQKGDIAEGYSVSREKKESFPLTVTSAQKNPTAFYLCASSPGGAGNEQFFGPGTRLTVL.

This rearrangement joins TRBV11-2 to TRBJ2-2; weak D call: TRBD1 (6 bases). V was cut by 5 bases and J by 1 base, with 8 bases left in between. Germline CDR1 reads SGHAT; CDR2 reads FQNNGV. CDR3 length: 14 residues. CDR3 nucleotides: TGTGCCAGCAGCCGACAGGTGAACACCGGGGAGCTGTTTTTT. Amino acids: CASSRQVNTGELFF.